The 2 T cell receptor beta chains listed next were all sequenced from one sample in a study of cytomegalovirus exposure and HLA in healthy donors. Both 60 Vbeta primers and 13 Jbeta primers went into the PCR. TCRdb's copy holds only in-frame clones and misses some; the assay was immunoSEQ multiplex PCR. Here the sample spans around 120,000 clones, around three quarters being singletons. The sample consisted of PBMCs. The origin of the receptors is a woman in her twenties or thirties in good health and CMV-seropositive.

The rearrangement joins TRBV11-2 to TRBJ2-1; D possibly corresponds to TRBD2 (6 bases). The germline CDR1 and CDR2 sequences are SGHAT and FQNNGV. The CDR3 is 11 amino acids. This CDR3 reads CAVRGIGEQFF. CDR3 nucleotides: TGTGCGGTACGGGGGATCGGTGAGCAGTTCTTC.

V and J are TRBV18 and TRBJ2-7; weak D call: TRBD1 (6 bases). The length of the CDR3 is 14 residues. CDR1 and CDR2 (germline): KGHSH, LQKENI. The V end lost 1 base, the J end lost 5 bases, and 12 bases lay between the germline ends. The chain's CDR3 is CASSPRTGPDEQYF. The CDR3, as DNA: TGTGCCAGCTCACCACGAACAGGGCCAGACGAGCAGTACTTC.